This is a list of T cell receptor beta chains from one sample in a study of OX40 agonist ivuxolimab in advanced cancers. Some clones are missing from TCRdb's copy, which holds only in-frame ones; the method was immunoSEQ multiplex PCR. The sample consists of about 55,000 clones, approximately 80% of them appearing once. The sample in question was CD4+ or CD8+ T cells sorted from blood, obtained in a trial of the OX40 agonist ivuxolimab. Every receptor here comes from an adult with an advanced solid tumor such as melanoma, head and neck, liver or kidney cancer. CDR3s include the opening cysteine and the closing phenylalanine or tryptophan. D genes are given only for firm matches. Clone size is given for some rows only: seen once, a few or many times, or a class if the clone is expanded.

cdr3_aa: CASNWARANQPQHF
j_call: TRBJ1-5
d_call: -
v_call: TRBV19
clone_size: -

cdr3_aa: CASRTPGAYEQYF
j_call: TRBJ2-7
d_call: -
v_call: TRBV6-5
clone_size: -

cdr3_aa: CASSPRGGLTMNTEAFF
j_call: TRBJ1-1
d_call: -
v_call: TRBV9
clone_size: -

cdr3_aa: CSVDRTSGYNEQFF
j_call: TRBJ2-1
d_call: TRBD2
v_call: TRBV29-1
clone_size: few

cdr3_aa: CAQRQGNYGYTF
j_call: TRBJ1-2
d_call: -
v_call: TRBV30
clone_size: -

cdr3_aa: CASSEVQETQYF
j_call: TRBJ2-5
d_call: -
v_call: TRBV2
clone_size: medium-sized

cdr3_aa: CASSLKGGTGTFPYEQYF
j_call: TRBJ2-7
d_call: -
v_call: TRBV7-3
clone_size: -

cdr3_aa: CASSTRTETNEKLFF
j_call: TRBJ1-4
d_call: -
v_call: TRBV18
clone_size: -

cdr3_aa: CASSLNTIYF
j_call: TRBJ1-3
d_call: -
v_call: TRBV7-9
clone_size: -

cdr3_aa: CASSLGQTNTEAFF
j_call: TRBJ1-1
d_call: TRBD1
v_call: TRBV7-3
clone_size: -

cdr3_aa: CASSPRLAGVVGELFF
j_call: TRBJ2-2
d_call: TRBD2
v_call: TRBV18
clone_size: few

cdr3_aa: CASSLGTGRETQYF
j_call: TRBJ2-5
d_call: TRBD1
v_call: TRBV5-8
clone_size: -

cdr3_aa: CASSQEIVNEQFF
j_call: TRBJ2-1
d_call: -
v_call: TRBV4-3
clone_size: -

cdr3_aa: CASRHQVAGEWSEQYF
j_call: TRBJ2-7
d_call: TRBD2
v_call: TRBV27
clone_size: -

cdr3_aa: CASSLAPGYATEAFF
j_call: TRBJ1-1
d_call: -
v_call: TRBV27
clone_size: -

cdr3_aa: CASNTSPLGGWKAYNEQFF
j_call: TRBJ2-1
d_call: -
v_call: TRBV19
clone_size: few

cdr3_aa: CASSLQGSYYEQYF
j_call: -
d_call: TRBD1
v_call: TRBV6-5
clone_size: -

cdr3_aa: CASSVQGSTDTQYF
j_call: TRBJ2-3
d_call: TRBD1
v_call: TRBV19
clone_size: large

cdr3_aa: CASSFRDRGTYEQYF
j_call: TRBJ2-7
d_call: TRBD1
v_call: TRBV5-8
clone_size: -

cdr3_aa: CATPAGAPGEQYF
j_call: TRBJ2-7
d_call: TRBD2
v_call: TRBV19
clone_size: -

cdr3_aa: CATSRASGGQVGELFF
j_call: TRBJ2-2
d_call: -
v_call: TRBV15
clone_size: -

cdr3_aa: CASSFQSYTEAFF
j_call: TRBJ1-1
d_call: -
v_call: TRBV7-6
clone_size: -

cdr3_aa: CASSLAYRTDTGELFF
j_call: TRBJ2-2
d_call: -
v_call: TRBV5-1
clone_size: -

cdr3_aa: CASSLDGLSYEQYF
j_call: TRBJ2-7
d_call: -
v_call: TRBV5-8
clone_size: -

cdr3_aa: CASSLERGTAGNTIYF
j_call: TRBJ1-3
d_call: TRBD1
v_call: TRBV13
clone_size: -

cdr3_aa: CASSPLGLYNEQFF
j_call: TRBJ2-1
d_call: -
v_call: TRBV9
clone_size: -

cdr3_aa: CASLSPGRYNSPLHF
j_call: TRBJ1-6
d_call: -
v_call: TRBV28
clone_size: -

cdr3_aa: CASSQSHTRGPGSYTF
j_call: TRBJ1-2
d_call: TRBD1
v_call: TRBV4-1
clone_size: -

cdr3_aa: CASRDSSMNTEAFF
j_call: TRBJ1-1
d_call: -
v_call: TRBV19
clone_size: -

cdr3_aa: CASSESSVAGNTIYF
j_call: TRBJ1-3
d_call: -
v_call: TRBV10-1
clone_size: -

cdr3_aa: CASSPMGGALGQPQHF
j_call: TRBJ1-5
d_call: -
v_call: TRBV5-1
clone_size: -

cdr3_aa: CASSLISNQPQHF
j_call: TRBJ1-5
d_call: -
v_call: TRBV28
clone_size: -

cdr3_aa: CASSRTPYEQYF
j_call: TRBJ2-7
d_call: -
v_call: TRBV19
clone_size: -